Listed below are T cell receptor beta chains from one sample, sequenced in a study of liver allograft versus peripheral blood T cells. Each CDR3 protein is one row after TCRdb ran MiXCR on the reads. The sample has 9,500 to 12,000 distinct CDR3 sequences, 15% to 20% seen once. These receptors all stem from a human patient who had a liver transplant. Some of the T cells may derive from the graft donor. Both conserved end residues are part of each CDR3. Each record gives: clone size, D gene, J gene, V gene, CDR3 DNA, CDR3 protein. A D gene is named only where the DNA matches it firmly. Not every row has a clone size; where given, it reads once, few, many or a size class.

>few|TRBD1|TRBJ2-3|TRBV6-5
TGTGCCAGCAGGGACAGGGGCACAGATACGCAGTATTTT
CASRDRGTDTQYF
>few|.|TRBJ2-7|TRBV6-5
TGTGCCAGCAGTTACTCATCGTCTGGGTTGCGGAGGGAGCAGTACTTC
CASSYSSSGLRREQYF
>few|.|TRBJ1-4|TRBV27
TGTGCCAGCAGTTTCCGGGTGGGTGAAAAACTGTTTTTT
CASSFRVGEKLFF
>.|.|TRBJ2-7|TRBV19
TGTGCCAGTAGTACCGGTGGTATTAGGGAGTCCTACGAGCAGTACTTC
CASSTGGIRESYEQYF
>medium-sized|.|TRBJ2-2|TRBV19
TGTGCCAGTTTCTGGGCGGTCACCGGGGAGCTGTTTTTT
CASFWAVTGELFF
>medium-sized|.|TRBJ1-4|TRBV6-6
TGTGCCAGCAGTCCTACCCGGGACCTTGGTCGGGAAAAACTGTTTTTT
CASSPTRDLGREKLFF
>few|TRBD1|TRBJ2-5|TRBV20-1
TGCAGTGCTCCCCTCCAGGGGGCGAGAGAGACCCAGTACTTC
CSAPLQGARETQYF
>medium-sized|.|TRBJ2-2|TRBV5-4
TGTGCCAGCAGCTTTACTACACAGGGCACCGGGGAGCTGTTTTTT
CASSFTTQGTGELFF
>.|TRBD2|TRBJ2-4|TRBV9
TGTGCCAGCAACCAAGGGAGGGACTCAATCATTCAGTACTTC
CASNQGRDSIIQYF
>few|TRBD1|TRBJ1-5|TRBV29-1
TGCAGCGTTGCATTTGGGACAGGGGGCAATCAGCCCCAGCATTTT
CSVAFGTGGNQPQHF
>.|.|TRBJ2-7|TRBV30
TGTGCCTGGAGGGTCTCCGGGACGTCGTTAGGCGAGCAGTACTTC
CAWRVSGTSLGEQYF
>few|.|TRBJ2-7|TRBV6-2/TRBV6-3
TGTGCCAGCATAAAACGGGGCAGAAGTTACGAGCAGTACTTC
CASIKRGRSYEQYF
>many|TRBD2|TRBJ2-5|TRBV19
TGTGCCAGTACCCGCCGGGGGGGGCGGGAAGAGACCCAGTACTTC
CASTRRGGREETQYF
>.|TRBD1|TRBJ2-1|TRBV19
TGTGCCAGTAGTAGCCCAGAACCGGGACAGAGACCCTACGATGAGCAGTTCTTC
CASSSPEPGQRPYDEQFF
>few|TRBD1|TRBJ1-1|TRBV5-5
TGTGCCAGCAGCTTGGGGCGGACAGGCTACACTGAAGCTTTCTTT
CASSLGRTGYTEAFF
>many|TRBD1|TRBJ1-1|TRBV6-5
TGTGCCAGCAGCCAGACAGGGGAAGGCACTGAAGCTTTCTTT
CASSQTGEGTEAFF
>.|.|TRBJ1-5|TRBV19
TGTGCCAGTAGCCCCCAGGCAGGGCATCAGCCCCAGCATTTT
CASSPQAGHQPQHF
>many|.|TRBJ2-7|TRBV29-1
TGCAGCGTTGGGAGCGCAGGGGACGTCTACGAGCAGTACTTC
CSVGSAGDVYEQYF
>medium-sized|.|TRBJ2-5|TRBV6-5
TGTGCCAGCAGTGGGGGATGGGGGCAAGAGACCCAGTACTTC
CASSGGWGQETQYF
>few|.|TRBJ1-1|TRBV20-1
TGCAGTGCTAGTGGGGGGTTTGGTGAAGCTTTCTTT
CSASGGFGEAFF
>many|.|TRBJ1-2|TRBV19
TGTGCCAGTAGTACGGCCGACAACTATGGCTACACCTTC
CASSTADNYGYTF
>.|.|TRBJ1-1|TRBV25-1
TGTGCCAGCAGTACCGGACACGGGGGGATCACTGAAGCTTTCTTT
CASSTGHGGITEAFF
>medium-sized|TRBD1|TRBJ1-4|TRBV29-1
TGCAGCGCCAGAACAGGGGCAACTAATGAAAAACTGTTTTTT
CSARTGATNEKLFF
>medium-sized|.|TRBJ1-2|TRBV29-1
TGCAGCGTTGTAGGGAGGGGGAACTATGGCTACACCTTC
CSVVGRGNYGYTF
>medium-sized|.|TRBJ1-6|TRBV7-9
TGTGCCAGCAGCTTCCTGGGGGAACGGTCACCCCTCCACTTT
CASSFLGERSPLHF
>medium-sized|TRBD2|TRBJ2-7|TRBV29-1
TGCAGCGGCATGCGGGGGAGCGAGCAGTACTTC
CSGMRGSEQYF
>.|.|TRBJ1-5|TRBV28
TGTGCCAGCAACCGCCGACAGAATAATCAGCCCCAGCATTTT
CASNRRQNNQPQHF
>.|TRBD1|TRBJ1-1|TRBV7-9
TGTGCCAGCAGGCGGGACAGGGGACAAGCTTTCTTT
CASRRDRGQAFF
>few|TRBD1|TRBJ1-1|TRBV28
TGTGCCAGCAGTTCCTCGGACAGGAAAGCTTTCTTT
CASSSSDRKAFF
>medium-sized|.|TRBJ2-5|TRBV19
TGTGCCAGTAGTCCAGGTGGACTACCTTCCCAAGAGACCCAGTACTTC
CASSPGGLPSQETQYF
>once|.|TRBJ1-2|TRBV6-6
TGTGCCAGCAGTTTCGGGGGGAGTGATGGCTACACCTTC
CASSFGGSDGYTF
>many|.|TRBJ1-2|TRBV19
TGTGCCAGTAGTATAGATCCGCAGAAAACGTCTCATTATGGCTACACCTTC
CASSIDPQKTSHYGYTF
>medium-sized|.|TRBJ2-1|TRBV19
TGTGCCAGTAGTACCTTACAGGGAAGTGAGCAGTTCTTC
CASSTLQGSEQFF
>.|.|TRBJ1-4|TRBV7-9
TGTGCCAGCAGCTTAGATTACGAAGGAGAAAAACTGTTTTTT
CASSLDYEGEKLFF
>.|.|TRBJ1-5|TRBV30
TGTGCCTGGAGTCGGACGGATAGCAATCAGCCCCAGCATTTT
CAWSRTDSNQPQHF
>medium-sized|.|TRBJ1-4|TRBV18
TGTGCCAGCTCACCAATCCGGGACCCGAATGAAAAACTGTTTTTT
CASSPIRDPNEKLFF
>.|.|TRBJ2-7|TRBV27
TGTGCCAGCAGTTTGACGGCGACGACCTACGAGCAGTACTTC
CASSLTATTYEQYF
>few|TRBD2|TRBJ2-7|TRBV6-1
TGTGCCAGCAGCCGGACTAGCGGCACCTACGAGCAGTACTTC
CASSRTSGTYEQYF